Below are 10 T cell receptor beta chains sequenced from a single sample in a study of T cells in Graves' hyperthyroidism and ophthalmopathy. Template material for amplifying TCR beta CDR3 regions consisted of RNA transcripts. HTBI primers drove first-round RT-PCR of the TCR CDR3. TCRdb ran MiXCR on the multiplex PCR reads and lists one entry per CDR3 protein. Among under 550,000 distinct CDR3 sequences listed, roughly an eighth were seen once. Sequences were obtained from blood. The receptors were sampled from a woman aged 18-35 years with Graves' hyperthyroidism.

This clonotype showed up just a few times. The V gene is TRBV27, the J gene TRBJ1-2; 9 nucleotides line up with TRBD1. Germline loops: CDR1 MNHEY, CDR2 SMNVEV (reference sequence). Unmatched junction bases numbered 11, after V lost 6 bases and J lost 6 bases. This CDR3 has 15 residues. CDR3 DNA sequence: TGTGCCAGCAGAAACCCGGGACAGGGAGCCCATGGCTACACCTTC. As protein: CASRNPGQGAHGYTF.

This clonotype was counted ten times or more. The chain couples TRBV2 to TRBJ2-1; 7 bases align to TRBD2. J gave up 0 bases and V 8 bases, and 4 bases lay outside the gene matches. Germline V gene lookup returns CDR1 SNHLY and CDR2 FYNNEI. CDR3 length: 14 amino acids. In DNA form, the CDR3 reads TGTGCCAGCGGGGGAGGGAGCTCCTACAATGAGCAGTTCTTC. Residues: CASGGGSSYNEQFF.

The gene calls are TRBV7-8 and TRBJ1-4; the match to TRBD1 covers 8 bases. This CDR3 comprises 14 residues. V trimming: 5 bases; J trimming: 4 bases; junction bases outside the gene matches: 3. Germline V lookup: CDR1 SGHVS, CDR2 FQNEAQ. The CDR3 protein is CASSRGQVNEKLFF. The CDR3 region has the DNA TGTGCCAGCAGCCGGGGACAGGTTAATGAAAAACTGTTTTTT.

V gene TRBV20-1 combines with J gene TRBJ2-5; D not certain. V was trimmed by 6 bases and J by 5 bases, leaving 4 bases between them. CDR1 is DFQATT, CDR2 SNEGSKA, per germline (reference sequence). The length of the CDR3 is 9 residues. CDR3 nucleotide sequence: TGCAGTGCGGGGGAGACCCAGTACTTC. Amino acids: CSAGETQYF.

This clonotype was seen more than once but under ten times. This chain links TRBV5-1 with TRBJ2-5; no clear D gene. V was cut by 0 bases and J by 3 bases, with 12 bases left in between. This CDR3 has 15 amino acids. CDR1 is SGHRS, CDR2 YFSETQ, per germline. The CDR3 DNA reads as TGCGCCAGCAGCTTGGGAACTTTAGGAGAAGAGACCCAGTACTTC. Translating it yields CASSLGTLGEETQYF. Full variable domain (missing parts from reference TRBV5-1 and TRBJ2-5): KAGVTQTPRYLIKTRGQQVTLSCSPISGHRSVSWYQQTPGQGLQFLFEYFSETQRNKGNFPGRFSGRQFSNSRSEMNVSTLELGDSALYLCASSLGTLGEETQYFGPGTRLLVL.

This clonotype was recorded at least ten times. This chain connects TRBV6-2 or TRBV6-3 to TRBJ2-1, with TRBD2 as a possible D gene (7 bases). V lost 2 bases, J lost 8 bases, and 16 bases lay in between. The germline V gene encodes CDR1 MNHEY and CDR2 SVGEGT. The CDR3 covers 15 residues. The DNA of the CDR3 is TGTGCCAGCAGTTACGCGGGGGACGGGGGCTATGAGCAGTTCTTC. It encodes CASSYAGDGGYEQFF.

This clonotype came up many times. The V gene is TRBV12-3 or TRBV12-4, the J gene TRBJ1-1; D uncertain. V lost 5 bases to trimming and J lost 1 base, with 8 bases between them. This CDR3 comprises 13 residues. The CDR3 region is CASSNQENTEAFF. The CDR3 nucleotides are TGTGCCAGCAGTAATCAGGAGAACACTGAAGCTTTCTTT.

The table lists this clonotype with a few counts. The CDR3 here is CAWSRGLWNSPLHF. Written as DNA, the CDR3 is TGTGCCTGGAGTAGGGGACTCTGGAATTCACCCCTCCACTTT. V is TRBV30 and J is TRBJ1-6; D is possibly TRBD1 (5 bases). Germline assignment: CDR1 GTSNPN and CDR2 SVGIG (reference sequence). Trimming cost V 2 bases and J 7 bases, with 12 bases left between them. The length of the CDR3 is 14 residues.

The chain carries TRBV11-2 and TRBJ2-7, with a possible D match to TRBD2 (6 bases). The germline gives CDR1 SGHAT, CDR2 FQNNGV. Trimming stripped 0 bases from V and 1 base from J, with 16 bases between. CDR3 length: 17 residues. CDR3 DNA: TGTGCCAGCAGCTTAGAAGGGGCTAGCGCACTTTCCTACGAGCAGTACTTC. It codes for CASSLEGASALSYEQYF.

This clonotype was seen just once. This chain uses TRBV11-2 with TRBJ2-3; D call uncertain. The CDR3 loop spans 15 amino acids. V was trimmed by 2 bases and J by 10 bases, leaving 19 bases between them. CDR1 and CDR2 (germline): SGHAT, FQNNGV. For the CDR3, the DNA is TGTGCCAGCAGCTTAACCGGACCCCAATACGTCCCGCAGTATTTT. Its protein product is CASSLTGPQYVPQYF.